This section outlines one TCR beta chain sequence together with its context. The source of the sample is a study of blood T cell repertoires in COVID-19. At the level of the study: Whether acute or convalescent, the COVID-19 samples came from the United States, Italy and Spain. The analysed material was cDNA or gDNA that came from T cells, B-cell-depleted T cells, or PBMCs.

CDR1 MDHEN and CDR2 SYDVKM come from the germline V gene. V was pared by 8 bases and J by 5 bases, with 10 bases between. This CDR3 comprises 12 residues. The assay was immunoSEQ multiplex PCR, and TCRdb's table has in-frame clones only and misses some. Among approximately 250,000 clones, over 70% were seen once, and the ten largest hold around 9.2%. The sequencing sample was made of peripheral blood. This TCR came from a human donor in a cohort sampled during active COVID-19. The chain joins TRBV28 to TRBJ1-5; TRBD1 might be the D (5 bases). The CDR3, as DNA: TGTGCCAGCGGCACAGGCTATCAGCCCCAGCATTTT. Translating it yields CASGTGYQPQHF. The full variable domain, in which reference TRBV28 and TRBJ1-5 provide the parts outside the CDR3, is DVKVTQSSRYLVKRTGEKVFLECVQDMDHENMFWYRQDPGLGLRLIYFSYDVKMKEKGDIPEGYSVSREKKERFSLILESASTNQTSMYLCASGTGYQPQHFGDGTRLSIL.